The 28 T cell receptor beta chains listed next were all sequenced from one sample in a study of T cell responses to AZD1222 COVID-19 vaccine. Sequencing was performed with immunoSEQ multiplex PCR; in TCRdb, only in-frame clones are kept and a portion is missing. This sample carries some 150,000 clones, less than 90% of them seen once, and the ten largest clones take 5.5% to 8.5%. The sequencing used peripheral blood, collected after recovery from COVID-19. The receptors come from an adult who had recovered from COVID-19.

The genes are TRBV10-3 and TRBJ1-2; TRBD1 aligns across 7 bases. CDR3 length: 13 residues. V trimming: 7 bases; J trimming: 3 bases; junction bases outside the gene matches: 5. Germline values: CDR1 ENHRY, CDR2 SYGVKD. The CDR3 reads CAITWDRDYGYTF. The DNA of the CDR3 is TGTGCCATCACCTGGGACAGAGACTATGGCTACACCTTC.

The rearrangement joins TRBV5-4 to TRBJ2-5; TRBD1 matches at 7 bases. This CDR3 has 16 amino acids. Per germline, CDR1 SGHNT and CDR2 YYREEE (reference sequence). The V gene end was trimmed by 7 bases and the J gene end by 2 bases; junction bases not matched to a gene: 14. The CDR3 DNA reads as TGTGCCAGCCGTCAGGGGTTGGGGGACAGACAAGAGACCCAGTACTTC. Translation: CASRQGLGDRQETQYF. Based on the CDR3 plus reference TRBV5-4 and TRBJ2-5, the full variable domain is ETGVTQSPTHLIKTRGQQVTLRCSSQSGHNTVSWYQQALGQGPQFIFQYYREEENGRGNFPPRFSGLQFPNYSSELNVNALELDDSALYLCASRQGLGDRQETQYFGPGTRLLVL.

The J gene is TRBJ2-3, the V gene TRBV21-1. TRBV21-1 is tagged as a pseudogene. This CDR3 contains 18 residues. The CDR3: CASSKSWPAKGCTDTQYF. The CDR3 DNA sequence: TGTGCCAGCAGCAAAAGTTGGCCGGCCAAAGGTTGCACAGATACGCAGTATTTT.

The chain uses TRBV5-1 and TRBJ1-6; D is perhaps TRBD1 (6 bases). Trimming took off 2 bases at V and 9 bases at J, with 12 bases between the two ends. CDR1 is SGHRS, CDR2 YFSETQ, per germline. There are 14 residues in the CDR3. The CDR3 DNA reads as TGCGCCAGCAGCTTACAGGGCGAGCGTTCACCCCTCCACTTT. This gives the protein CASSLQGERSPLHF.

The rearrangement joins TRBV5-1 to TRBJ2-7; 8 nucleotides align to TRBD2. This CDR3 has 15 amino acids. Trimming at V came to 0 bases and at J to 0 bases, leaving 2 bases not matched to a gene. Germline loops: CDR1 SGHRS, CDR2 YFSETQ. The CDR3 here is CASSLGLASSYEQYF. The CDR3 DNA reads as TGCGCCAGCAGCTTGGGACTAGCGAGCTCCTACGAGCAGTACTTC.

The chain carries TRBV5-1 and TRBJ2-4; 10 nucleotides line up with TRBD2. With 3 bases clipped from V and 8 bases from J, the junction kept 11 bases outside the gene matches. This CDR3 spans 16 amino acids. Germline V lookup: CDR1 SGHRS, CDR2 YFSETQ. Here the CDR3 DNA reads TGCGCCAGCAGCTGGGGGGCTAGCGGGAGTGTAGACATTCAGTACTTC. It translates to CASSWGASGSVDIQYF.

The rearrangement uses TRBV19 and TRBJ2-5, with 9 bases that match TRBD2. Unmatched junction bases numbered 14, after V lost 5 bases and J lost 1 base. The CDR3 runs 18 residues. Germline CDR1 and CDR2: LNHDA and SQIVND (reference sequence). CDR3 in amino acids: CASSPGRGGLGSQETQYF. The CDR3 region has the DNA TGTGCCAGTAGTCCAGGGCGGGGGGGATTAGGTTCCCAAGAGACCCAGTACTTC.

The rearrangement links TRBV5-6 to TRBJ1-1; no clear D gene. This CDR3 is 13 amino acids long. Trimming took off 0 bases at V and 5 bases at J, with 8 bases between the two ends. Per the germline V gene, CDR1 is SGHDT and CDR2 is YYEEEE. The CDR3 DNA is TGTGCCAGCAGCTTGGAGGGAGGAACTGAAGCTTTCTTT. Its protein product is CASSLEGGTEAFF.

This rearrangement joins TRBV19 to TRBJ1-1; possible D gene TRBD1, 6 bases. The germline V gene has CDR1 LNHDA and CDR2 SQIVND (reference sequence). V was cut by 0 bases and J by 4 bases, with 12 bases left in between. CDR3 length equals 15 residues. The DNA of the CDR3 is TGTGCCAGTAGTATAGATATGGGGGGCGGCACTGAAGCTTTCTTT. It specifies CASSIDMGGGTEAFF.

J is TRBJ2-7 and V is TRBV28, with 7 bases that match TRBD1. This CDR3 has 12 residues. The V segment lost 5 bases and the J segment 2 bases; nucleotides outside the gene matches: 0. CDR1 is MDHEN, CDR2 SYDVKM, per germline. In DNA, the CDR3 is TGTGCCAGCAGTCAGGGGGCCTACGAGCAGTACTTC. Translating it yields CASSQGAYEQYF.

The J gene is TRBJ1-5, the V gene TRBV30; no firm D call. V lost 7 bases to trimming and J lost 7 bases, with 14 bases between them. Germline V lookup: CDR1 GTSNPN, CDR2 SVGIG (reference sequence). CDR3 length: 12 residues. In DNA form, the CDR3 reads TGTGCCTCTGGCCAGGCAATGCAGCCCCAGCATTTT. Translating it yields CASGQAMQPQHF.

The rearrangement joins TRBV29-1 to TRBJ1-5, with 8 bases matching TRBD1. This CDR3 has 14 residues. The V gene end was trimmed by 5 bases and the J gene end by 7 bases; junction bases not matched to a gene: 10. The germline gives CDR1 SQVTM, CDR2 ANQGSEA. In DNA form, the CDR3 reads TGCAGCGTTCCCACTGGACAGGGTAGCCAGCCCCAGCATTTT. Protein product: CSVPTGQGSQPQHF.

This clone turned up a few times. The chain combines TRBV2 with TRBJ2-7; unclear D gene. CDR1 is SNHLY and CDR2 is FYNNEI in the germline V gene. The CDR3 has 13 amino acids. Trimming took 6 bases from V and 2 from J, leaving 11 bases between them. The CDR3 loop reads CASRGLDAYEQYF. The CDR3 DNA reads as TGTGCCAGCAGGGGCCTGGACGCCTACGAGCAGTACTTC.

The V gene is TRBV5-1, the J gene TRBJ2-6; D remains ambiguous. V was cut by 0 bases and J by 0 bases, with 13 bases left in between. This CDR3 is 18 amino acids long. CDR1 is SGHRS, CDR2 YFSETQ, per germline. In nucleotides, the CDR3 is TGCGCCAGCAGCTTGGAATCAGGACCCCTCTCTGGGGCCAACGTCCTGACTTTC. This translates into CASSLESGPLSGANVLTF. Based on the CDR3 plus reference TRBV5-1 and TRBJ2-6, the full variable domain is KAGVTQTPRYLIKTRGQQVTLSCSPISGHRSVSWYQQTPGQGLQFLFEYFSETQRNKGNFPGRFSGRQFSNSRSEMNVSTLELGDSALYLCASSLESGPLSGANVLTFGAGSRLTVL.

The chain couples TRBV28 to TRBJ1-5, with D tentatively TRBD1 (6 bases). Between the trimmed V and J ends, which lost 5 bases and 3 bases, there was a span of 14 bases. The germline gives CDR1 MDHEN, CDR2 SYDVKM. The length of the CDR3 is 15 residues. As DNA, the CDR3 is TGTGCCAGCAGTCCAACGGGACACATCAATCAGCCCCAGCATTTT. Translation gives CASSPTGHINQPQHF.

The CDR3 region is CASSFVPRESSYNEQFF. In DNA, the CDR3 is TGTGCCAGCAGCTTCGTTCCTAGGGAGAGCTCCTACAATGAGCAGTTCTTC. The gene calls are TRBV7-2 and TRBJ2-1; TRBD2 might be the D (5 bases). V was cut by 3 bases and J by 0 bases, with 15 bases left in between. The CDR3 loop spans 17 amino acids. Germline V gene lookup returns CDR1 SGHTA and CDR2 FQGNSA.

The rearrangement uses TRBV20-1 and TRBJ2-7; TRBD1 or TRBD2 may be the D gene (5 bases each). The ends were cut back, 5 bases at V and 3 bases at J, with 11 bases in the middle. The CDR3 length is 12 residues. Germline CDR1 and CDR2: DFQATT and SNEGSKA (reference sequence). Here the CDR3 reads CSAGEGSYEQYF. CDR3 in DNA: TGCAGTGCTGGTGAGGGGAGCTACGAGCAGTACTTC.

For the CDR3, the DNA is TGTGCCACCAGTGATCTGTGGAGGAGGAGCGACGATGTTTGCCCCTACGAGCAGTACTTC. Translated: CATSDLWRRSDDVCPYEQYF. The chain uses TRBV24-1 and TRBJ2-7, with a tentative D call TRBD2 (5 bases). Per germline, CDR1 KGHDR and CDR2 SFDVKD. This CDR3 spans 20 amino acids. V lost 3 bases to trimming and J lost 2 bases, with 28 bases between them.

The V gene is TRBV12-3 or TRBV12-4, the J gene TRBJ1-1, with D tentatively TRBD1 (5 bases). This CDR3 spans 13 amino acids. Trimming removed 7 bases at V and 2 bases at J, with 11 bases between. The DNA of the CDR3 is TGTGCCAGCATCCAGGGCGGCAACACTGAAGCTTTCTTT. This gives the protein CASIQGGNTEAFF.

In DNA form, the CDR3 reads TGTGCCAGCAGTCGGAGGGACAGGGCCCACGAGCAGTACTTC. Translation gives CASSRRDRAHEQYF. V gene TRBV6-5 combines with J gene TRBJ2-7; 9 bases line up with TRBD1. Germline V CDR1 and CDR2: MNHEY, SVGAGI. The V gene end was trimmed by 5 bases and the J gene end by 5 bases; junction bases not matched to a gene: 7. The CDR3 is 14 amino acids.

The chain combines TRBV28 with TRBJ1-2; D not certain. Trimming left V 5 bases short and J 4 bases short, with 20 bases between. From germline, CDR1 is MDHEN and CDR2 SYDVKM. The CDR3 has 16 amino acids. The CDR3 loop is CASSGRPGPYGYGYTF. The DNA for the CDR3 is TGTGCCAGCAGTGGAAGACCAGGCCCCTATGGCTATGGCTACACCTTC.

This chain links TRBV6-5 with TRBJ1-2, with unresolved D. The CDR3 extends over 12 amino acids. The V end was cut by 6 bases, the J end by 6 bases, with 11 bases between. Per germline, CDR1 MNHEY and CDR2 SVGAGI. CDR3 amino acids: CASRGSGNGYTF. Written as DNA, the CDR3 is TGTGCCAGCAGGGGGTCGGGAAATGGCTACACCTTC.

On this clone itself: The sample carries other DNA sequences with the same CDR3. The chain employs TRBV6-2 or TRBV6-3 and TRBJ1-2, with a weak D call TRBD1 (6 bases). Looked up from germline, CDR1 is MNHEY and CDR2 is SVGEGT. The CDR3 totals 13 residues. The germline V and J ends were trimmed by 5 bases and 6 bases, with 13 bases remaining between them. The CDR3 here is CASSPRGGDGYTF. In nucleotides, the CDR3 is TGTGCCAGCAGTCCGAGGGGGGGCGATGGCTACACCTTC.

CDR3 coding DNA: TGTGCCATCAGTGAAGGCGGGACTAGCGGGGGCCTCACAGATACGCAGTATTTT. This encodes CAISEGGTSGGLTDTQYF. The rearrangement links TRBV10-3 to TRBJ2-3; 14 nucleotides align to TRBD2. Germline CDR1 and CDR2: ENHRY and SYGVKD. With 3 bases clipped from V and 2 bases from J, the junction kept 7 bases outside the gene matches. This CDR3 is 18 amino acids long.

The V gene is TRBV3-1 (or the pseudogene TRBV3-2), the J gene TRBJ1-6, with D possibly being TRBD1 (5 bases). This CDR3 is built from 14 residues. Between the trimmed V and J ends, which lost 2 bases and 9 bases, there was a span of 11 bases. Germline assignment: CDR1 LGHDT and CDR2 YNNKEL (reference sequence). As DNA, the CDR3 is TGTGCCAGCAGCCAATCAGACGGGGGTTCACCCCTCCACTTT. Amino acid sequence: CASSQSDGGSPLHF.

This rearrangement joins TRBV24-1 to TRBJ2-7; a possible D gene is TRBD1 (5 bases). CDR1 is KGHDR, CDR2 SFDVKD, per germline. This CDR3 is built from 14 residues. Trimming cost V 3 bases and J 2 bases, with 10 bases left between them. CDR3 sequence (DNA): TGTGCCACCAGTGATAAGACAGATACCTACGAGCAGTACTTC. Amino acid sequence: CATSDKTDTYEQYF.

The J gene is TRBJ1-5, the V gene TRBV28; D call uncertain. Germline-derived CDR1 and CDR2 are MDHEN and SYDVKM. The CDR3 has 16 residues. V was cut by 2 bases and J by 4 bases, with 15 bases left in between. The CDR3 bases are TGTGCCAGCAGTTTAGAGGCGGGATTCCCAAATCAGCCCCAGCATTTT. Protein product: CASSLEAGFPNQPQHF.

V is TRBV15 and J is TRBJ2-7, with 7 bases identical to TRBD1. CDR1 is LNHNV, CDR2 YYDKDF, per germline (reference sequence). The junction had 10 bases not matched to a gene; V was cut back by 11 bases and J by 3 bases. The CDR3 covers 13 residues. The CDR3 here is CAVGTVEDYEQYF. CDR3 sequence (DNA): TGTGCCGTCGGGACAGTGGAAGACTACGAGCAGTACTTC.